The 17 T cell receptor beta chains listed next were all sequenced from one sample in a study of OX40 agonist ivuxolimab in advanced cancers. The assay was immunoSEQ multiplex PCR, and TCRdb's table has in-frame clones only and misses some. The sample records roughly 86,000 clones, about 86% being singletons. The material sequenced was CD4+ or CD8+ T cells sorted from blood, taken in a trial of the OX40 agonist ivuxolimab. The receptors come from an adult with an advanced solid tumor such as melanoma, head and neck, liver or kidney cancer.

The V call is TRBV14, the J call TRBJ2-3; D is unclear. Trimming pared 1 base from V and 2 bases from J, leaving 10 bases between. CDR1 SGHDN and CDR2 FVKESK come from the germline V gene. The CDR3 runs to 15 residues. This chain's CDR3 is CASSQGTVPTDTQYF. The CDR3 DNA reads as TGTGCCAGCAGCCAAGGGACGGTTCCCACAGATACGCAGTATTTT.

Only a few counts were recorded for this clone. The chain combines TRBV2 with TRBJ1-5; D is perhaps TRBD1 (5 bases). The V end lost 6 bases, the J end lost 0 bases, and 12 bases lay between the germline ends. The CDR3 consists of 15 residues. Germline CDR1 is SNHLY and CDR2 is FYNNEI. In DNA, the CDR3 is TGTGCCAGCAGGGGGGAAGCCTATAGCAATCAGCCCCAGCATTTT. This translates into CASRGEAYSNQPQHF. Variable domain in full (rest from reference TRBV2 and TRBJ1-5): EPEVTQTPSHQVTQMGQEVILRCVPISNHLYFYWYRQILGQKVEFLVSFYNNEISEKSEIFDDQFSVERPDGSNFTLKIRSTKLEDSAMYFCASRGEAYSNQPQHFGDGTRLSIL.

The chain couples TRBV19 to TRBJ2-2; no definite D call. V lost 6 bases to trimming and J lost 5 bases, with 10 bases between them. Germline CDR1 and CDR2: LNHDA and SQIVND (reference sequence). The CDR3 contains 13 residues. DNA of the CDR3: TGTGCCAGTAGCCAGGTGCTAACCGGGGAGCTGTTTTTT. Translation gives CASSQVLTGELFF.

This chain links TRBV7-8 with TRBJ2-5; no clear D. Looked up from germline, CDR1 is SGHVS and CDR2 is FQNEAQ. Trimming removed 1 base at V and 5 bases at J, with 14 bases between. The CDR3 runs 15 residues. The CDR3 sequence is CASSLVGRVRETQYF. CDR3 in DNA: TGTGCCAGCAGCTTAGTGGGTCGGGTCCGTGAGACCCAGTACTTC.

The chain couples TRBV28 to TRBJ1-2; 8 positions match TRBD1. There are 15 residues in the CDR3. Trimming cost V 6 bases and J 5 bases; bases outside gene matches: 11. Germline V gene lookup returns CDR1 MDHEN and CDR2 SYDVKM. The CDR3 region is CASRPRTGRGYGYTF. CDR3 coding DNA: TGTGCCAGCAGACCCCGGACAGGGAGGGGGTATGGCTACACCTTC.

This rearrangement joins TRBV7-2 to TRBJ1-6; D remains ambiguous. Trimming left V 5 bases short and J 4 bases short, with 3 bases between. The CDR3 extends over 12 amino acids. Germline values: CDR1 SGHTA, CDR2 FQGNSA. CDR3 coding DNA: TGTGCCAGCAGCCTTTATAATTCACCCCTCCACTTT. Amino acids: CASSLYNSPLHF.

This chain connects TRBV30 to TRBJ1-2; D is perhaps TRBD1 (5 bases). From germline, CDR1 is GTSNPN and CDR2 SVGIG (reference sequence). This CDR3 spans 15 amino acids. V was shortened by 2 bases and J by 2 bases, with 15 bases between the two germline ends. The CDR3 DNA reads TGTGCCTGGAGTTCTTCCAGGGTGTTGAACTATGGCTACACCTTC. Protein sequence: CAWSSSRVLNYGYTF. The full variable domain, its missing parts supplied by reference TRBV30 and TRBJ1-2, is SQTIHQWPATLVQPVGSPLSLECTVEGTSNPNLYWYRQAAGRGLQLLFYSVGIGQISSEVPQNLSASRPQDRQFILSSKKLLLSDSGFYLCAWSSSRVLNYGYTFGSGTRLTVV.

The chain carries TRBV7-2 and TRBJ2-7; 9 bases are shared with TRBD2. Germline V CDR1 and CDR2: SGHTA, FQGNSA. This CDR3 has 15 residues. V trimming: 4 bases; J trimming: 3 bases; junction bases outside the gene matches: 7. The CDR3 sequence is CASSWISGGNYEQYF. The CDR3 nucleotides read TGTGCCAGCAGCTGGATAAGCGGGGGGAACTACGAGCAGTACTTC.

This clone is a singleton in its sample. This chain connects TRBV10-3 to TRBJ2-1; 10 nucleotides line up with TRBD2. V lost 6 bases and J lost 6; bases outside the gene matches: 8. This CDR3 is 15 amino acids long. The germline V gene encodes CDR1 ENHRY and CDR2 SYGVKD. Here the CDR3 DNA reads TGTGCCATCAGCTTAAGCGGGAGGGCCCCCAATGAGCAGTTCTTC. Encoded protein: CAISLSGRAPNEQFF.

This chain connects TRBV18 to TRBJ1-4, with D possibly TRBD1 on 6 matching bases. The CDR3 runs 16 residues. CDR1 and CDR2 from the germline V gene are KGHSH and LQKENI. V dropped 3 bases and J dropped 7 bases, with 18 bases sitting between them. The CDR3 loop reads CASSPLAPRGSEKLFF. DNA of the CDR3: TGTGCCAGCTCACCCTTAGCCCCCAGGGGAAGTGAAAAACTGTTTTTT.

The V gene is TRBV11-2, the J gene TRBJ2-2; D tentatively reads TRBD1 or TRBD2 (5 bases each). The CDR3 length is 15 residues. Germline V gene lookup returns CDR1 SGHAT and CDR2 FQNNGV. Trimming shortened V by 8 bases and J by 0 bases, and 13 bases separated the two germline ends. CDR3 sequence (DNA): TGTGCCAGCTCCCGGGACCCGGCGAACACCGGGGAGCTGTTTTTT. It specifies CASSRDPANTGELFF.

The genes are TRBV5-8 and TRBJ2-1; D might be TRBD1 (5 bases). The V end lost 2 bases, the J end lost 0 bases, and 12 bases lay between the germline ends. Germline assignment: CDR1 SGHTS and CDR2 YDEGEE. CDR3 length: 16 residues. DNA of the CDR3: TGTGCCAGCAGCTTAAGGGGTGGAAGCTCCTACAATGAGCAGTTCTTC. Translating gives CASSLRGGSSYNEQFF.

The CDR3 DNA sequence: TGTGCCAGCAGCTTGGGACAGGGGACCTACAATGAGCAGTTCTTC. Encoded protein: CASSLGQGTYNEQFF. The rearrangement joins TRBV7-2 to TRBJ2-1, with 10 positions matching TRBD1. The germline gives CDR1 SGHTA, CDR2 FQGNSA. CDR3 size: 15 residues. V shed 3 bases, J shed 2 bases, and the junction held 1 base outside the gene matches.

The chain carries TRBV7-2 and TRBJ1-1; 8 bases are shared with TRBD1. This CDR3 is 14 amino acids long. The ends lost 5 bases at V and 7 bases at J; junction bases unmatched: 9. CDR1 SGHTA and CDR2 FQGNSA come from the germline V gene. This chain's CDR3 is CASSIVRGPGEAFF. The CDR3 DNA reads as TGTGCCAGCAGCATCGTCAGGGGGCCGGGTGAAGCTTTCTTT.

The J gene is TRBJ1-1, the V gene TRBV28; maybe TRBD1 (6 bases). The CDR3 is made up of 14 amino acids. The V end lost 2 bases, the J end lost 7 bases, and 14 bases lay between the germline ends. Germline lookup yields CDR1 MDHEN and CDR2 SYDVKM. CDR3 amino acids: CASSLGQLGFEAFF. DNA of the CDR3: TGTGCCAGCAGTTTAGGACAGCTGGGCTTTGAAGCTTTCTTT.

The genes are TRBV11-2 and TRBJ1-2; the D is unclear. This CDR3 is built from 14 residues. The germline V and J ends were trimmed by 0 bases and 4 bases, with 9 bases remaining between them. The V gene's germline CDR1 is SGHAT and CDR2 FQNNGV. The CDR3 region has the DNA TGTGCCAGCAGCTTAGACCTTGGGCCCTATGGCTACACCTTC. It translates to CASSLDLGPYGYTF. Together with reference TRBV11-2 and TRBJ1-2, the CDR3 gives the full variable domain: EAGVAQSPRYKIIEKRQSVAFWCNPISGHATLYWYQQILGQGPKLLIQFQNNGVVDDSQLPKDRFSAERLKGVDSTLKIQPAKLEDSAVYLCASSLDLGPYGYTFGSGTRLTVV.

The gene calls are TRBV29-1 and TRBJ2-7; D ambiguous. The CDR3 consists of 11 residues. CDR1 and CDR2 (germline): SQVTM, ANQGSEA. Trimming removed 5 bases at V and 2 bases at J, with 7 bases between. The CDR3 DNA is TGCAGCGTTTTGTTCACCTACGAGCAGTACTTC. Protein: CSVLFTYEQYF.